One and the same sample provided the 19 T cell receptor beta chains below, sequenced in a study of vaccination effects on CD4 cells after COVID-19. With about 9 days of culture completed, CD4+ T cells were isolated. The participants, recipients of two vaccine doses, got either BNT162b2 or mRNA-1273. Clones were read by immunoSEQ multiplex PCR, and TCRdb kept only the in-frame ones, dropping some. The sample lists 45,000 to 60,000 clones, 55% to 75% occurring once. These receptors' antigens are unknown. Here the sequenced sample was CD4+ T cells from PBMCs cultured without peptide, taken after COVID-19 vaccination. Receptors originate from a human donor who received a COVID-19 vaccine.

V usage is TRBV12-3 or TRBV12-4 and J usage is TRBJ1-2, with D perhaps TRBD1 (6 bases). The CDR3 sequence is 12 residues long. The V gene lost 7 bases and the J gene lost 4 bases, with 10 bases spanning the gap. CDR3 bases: TGTGCCAGCACCTCGGGGGCCTATGGCTACACCTTC. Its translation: CASTSGAYGYTF.

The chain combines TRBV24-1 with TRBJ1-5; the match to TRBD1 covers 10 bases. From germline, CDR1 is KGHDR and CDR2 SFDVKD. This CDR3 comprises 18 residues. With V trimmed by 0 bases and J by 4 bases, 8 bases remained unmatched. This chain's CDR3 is CATSDLGSGQGMNQPQHF. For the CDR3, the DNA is TGTGCCACCAGTGATTTGGGATCGGGACAGGGGATGAATCAGCCCCAGCATTTT.

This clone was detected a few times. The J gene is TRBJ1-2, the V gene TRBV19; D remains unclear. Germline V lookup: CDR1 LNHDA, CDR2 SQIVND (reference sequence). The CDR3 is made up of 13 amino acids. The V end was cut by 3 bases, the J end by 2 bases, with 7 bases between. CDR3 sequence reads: CASSINYNYGYTF. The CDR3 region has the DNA TGTGCCAGTAGTATCAATTACAACTATGGCTACACCTTC.

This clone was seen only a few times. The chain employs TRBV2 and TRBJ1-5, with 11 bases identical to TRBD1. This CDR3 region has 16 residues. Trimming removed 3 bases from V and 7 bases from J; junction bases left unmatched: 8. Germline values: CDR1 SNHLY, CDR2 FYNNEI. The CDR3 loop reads CASSDRSGTGGQPQHF. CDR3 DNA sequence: TGTGCCAGCAGTGACCGATCCGGGACAGGGGGACAGCCCCAGCATTTT.

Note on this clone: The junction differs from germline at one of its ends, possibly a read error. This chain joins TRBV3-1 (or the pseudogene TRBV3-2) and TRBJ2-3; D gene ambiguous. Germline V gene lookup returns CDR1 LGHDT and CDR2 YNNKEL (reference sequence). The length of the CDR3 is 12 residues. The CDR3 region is CASSQAGRGMHF. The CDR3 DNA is TGTGCCAGCAGCCAAGCTGGACGTGGTATGCATTTT.

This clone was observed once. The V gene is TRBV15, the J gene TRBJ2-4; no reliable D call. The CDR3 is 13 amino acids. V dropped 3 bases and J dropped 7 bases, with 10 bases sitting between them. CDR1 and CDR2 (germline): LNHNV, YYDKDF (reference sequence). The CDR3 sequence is CATSRPPINIQYF. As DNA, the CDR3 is TGTGCCACCAGCAGGCCTCCAATTAACATTCAGTACTTC.

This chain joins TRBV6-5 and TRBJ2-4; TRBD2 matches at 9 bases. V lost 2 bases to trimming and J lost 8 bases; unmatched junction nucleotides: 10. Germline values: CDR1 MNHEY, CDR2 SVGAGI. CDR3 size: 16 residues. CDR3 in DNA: TGTGCCAGCAGTTACACGTCGGCTAGCGGGGAATACATTCAGTACTTC. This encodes CASSYTSASGEYIQYF.

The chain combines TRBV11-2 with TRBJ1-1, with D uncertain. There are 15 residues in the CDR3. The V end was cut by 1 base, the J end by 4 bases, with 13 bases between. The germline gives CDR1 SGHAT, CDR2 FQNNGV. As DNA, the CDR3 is TGTGCCAGCAGCTTAGTGGCCGGATTGGCCACTGAAGCTTTCTTT. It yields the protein CASSLVAGLATEAFF. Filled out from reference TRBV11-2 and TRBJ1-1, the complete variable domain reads EAGVAQSPRYKIIEKRQSVAFWCNPISGHATLYWYQQILGQGPKLLIQFQNNGVVDDSQLPKDRFSAERLKGVDSTLKIQPAKLEDSAVYLCASSLVAGLATEAFFGQGTRLTVV.

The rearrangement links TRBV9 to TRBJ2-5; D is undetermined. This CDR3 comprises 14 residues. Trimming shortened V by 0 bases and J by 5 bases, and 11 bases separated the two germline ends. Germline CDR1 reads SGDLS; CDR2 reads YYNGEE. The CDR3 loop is CASSVVSSWETQYF. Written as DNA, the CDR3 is TGTGCCAGCAGCGTAGTCTCTTCGTGGGAGACCCAGTACTTC.

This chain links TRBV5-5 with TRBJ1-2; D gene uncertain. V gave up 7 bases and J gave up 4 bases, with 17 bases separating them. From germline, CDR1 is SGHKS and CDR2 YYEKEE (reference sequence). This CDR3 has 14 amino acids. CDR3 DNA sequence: TGTGCCAGCGCACCTGCCCTAGTCGGCTATGGCTACACCTTC. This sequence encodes CASAPALVGYGYTF. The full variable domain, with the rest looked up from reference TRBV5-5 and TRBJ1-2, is DAGVTQSPTHLIKTRGQQVTLRCSPISGHKSVSWYQQVLGQGPQFIFQYYEKEERGRGNFPDRFSARQFPNYSSELNVNALLLGDSALYLCASAPALVGYGYTFGSGTRLTVV.

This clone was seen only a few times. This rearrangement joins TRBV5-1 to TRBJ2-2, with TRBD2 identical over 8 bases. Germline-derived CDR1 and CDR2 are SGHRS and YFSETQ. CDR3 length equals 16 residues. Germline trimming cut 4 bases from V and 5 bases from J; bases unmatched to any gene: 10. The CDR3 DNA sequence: TGCGCCAGCAGCACCCGGGGTAGCGGGGTAACCGGGGAGCTGTTTTTT. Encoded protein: CASSTRGSGVTGELFF. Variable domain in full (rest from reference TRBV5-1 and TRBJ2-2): KAGVTQTPRYLIKTRGQQVTLSCSPISGHRSVSWYQQTPGQGLQFLFEYFSETQRNKGNFPGRFSGRQFSNSRSEMNVSTLELGDSALYLCASSTRGSGVTGELFFGEGSRLTVL.

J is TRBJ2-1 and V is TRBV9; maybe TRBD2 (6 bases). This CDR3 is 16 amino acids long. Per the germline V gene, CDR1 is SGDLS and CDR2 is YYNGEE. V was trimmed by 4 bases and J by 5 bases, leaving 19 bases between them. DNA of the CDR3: TGTGCCAGCAGCCCGCGCGGGGCATCTAGAGACAATGAGCAGTTCTTC. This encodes CASSPRGASRDNEQFF.

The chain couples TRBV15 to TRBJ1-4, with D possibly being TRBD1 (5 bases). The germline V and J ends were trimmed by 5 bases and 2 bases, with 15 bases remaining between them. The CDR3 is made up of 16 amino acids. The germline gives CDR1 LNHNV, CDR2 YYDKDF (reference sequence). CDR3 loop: CATSVGDSPTNEKLFF. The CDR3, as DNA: TGTGCCACCAGCGTGGGGGATTCGCCTACTAATGAAAAACTGTTTTTT.

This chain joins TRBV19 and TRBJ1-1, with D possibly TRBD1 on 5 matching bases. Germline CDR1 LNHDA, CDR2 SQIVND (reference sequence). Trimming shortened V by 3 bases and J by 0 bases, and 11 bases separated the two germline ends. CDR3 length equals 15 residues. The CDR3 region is CASSIGARMNTEAFF. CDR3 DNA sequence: TGTGCCAGTAGTATCGGGGCAAGGATGAACACTGAAGCTTTCTTT.

DNA for the CDR3: TGCGCCAGCAGCTATGACGGGGGAGATACGCAGTATTTT. Amino acids: CASSYDGGDTQYF. The V call is TRBV5-1, the J call TRBJ2-3; perhaps TRBD2 as D (6 bases). This CDR3 spans 13 amino acids. V lost 3 bases and J 5 bases, leaving 10 bases between the germline ends. Germline CDR1 is SGHRS and CDR2 is YFSETQ. The whole variable domain, filled in from reference TRBV5-1 and TRBJ2-3, reads KAGVTQTPRYLIKTRGQQVTLSCSPISGHRSVSWYQQTPGQGLQFLFEYFSETQRNKGNFPGRFSGRQFSNSRSEMNVSTLELGDSALYLCASSYDGGDTQYFGPGTRLTVL.

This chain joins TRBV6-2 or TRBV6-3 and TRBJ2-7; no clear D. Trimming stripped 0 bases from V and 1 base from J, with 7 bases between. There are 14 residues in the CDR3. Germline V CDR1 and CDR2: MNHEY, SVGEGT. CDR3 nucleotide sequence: TGTGCCAGCAGTTACTCCATCGGTTCCTACGAGCAGTACTTC. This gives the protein CASSYSIGSYEQYF.

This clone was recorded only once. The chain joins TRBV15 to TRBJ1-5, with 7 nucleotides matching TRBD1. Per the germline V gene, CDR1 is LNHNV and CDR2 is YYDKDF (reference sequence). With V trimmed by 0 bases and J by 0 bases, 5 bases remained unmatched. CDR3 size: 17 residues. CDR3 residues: CATSREGGGHSNQPQHF. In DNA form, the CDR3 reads TGTGCCACCAGCAGAGAAGGGGGCGGCCATAGCAATCAGCCCCAGCATTTT.

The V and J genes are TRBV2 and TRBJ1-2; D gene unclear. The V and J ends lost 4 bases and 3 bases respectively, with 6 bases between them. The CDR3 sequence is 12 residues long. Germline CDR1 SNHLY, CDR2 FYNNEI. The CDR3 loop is CASSVADYGYTF. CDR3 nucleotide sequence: TGTGCCAGCAGTGTAGCAGACTATGGCTACACCTTC.

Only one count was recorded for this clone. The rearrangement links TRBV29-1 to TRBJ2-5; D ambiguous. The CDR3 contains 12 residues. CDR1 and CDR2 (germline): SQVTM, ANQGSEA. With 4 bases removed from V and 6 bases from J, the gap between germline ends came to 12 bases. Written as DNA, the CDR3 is TGCAGCGTTGCGGTGGCCGAGCAGACCCAGTACTTC. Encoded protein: CSVAVAEQTQYF.